This T cell receptor (beta chain) was identified during a study of blood T cell repertoires in COVID-19. Study summary: Nucleic acid was either cDNA or gDNA, and it came from T cells, B-cell-depleted T cells, or PBMCs.

The count of this clone is one. Measured with immunoSEQ multiplex PCR; TCRdb has only the in-frame clones, and not every one. The table includes 95,000 to 100,000 clones, approximately 80% detected once. This TCR was sampled from a human donor in a cohort sampled during active COVID-19. Sequencing was done on a sample of peripheral blood.

The CDR3 sequence: CASREPGQGAFGYTF. CDR3 coding DNA: TGTGCCAGTCGCGAACCGGGACAGGGGGCTTTTGGCTACACCTTC. V and J are TRBV6-5 and TRBJ1-2; TRBD1 agrees at 12 bases. V was clipped by 9 bases and J by 7 bases; unmatched bases: 12. The germline V gene has CDR1 MNHEY and CDR2 SVGAGI. CDR3 size: 15 residues.